The present T cell receptor (beta chain) was sequenced within a study of T cell responses to AZD1222 COVID-19 vaccine (dated by TCRdb to 2020 to 2023). Regarding the research as a whole: AZD1222 recipients with second doses at about 4 weeks or about 12 weeks were pooled, because spike-specific TCR depth and breadth did not differ between schedules. Trial participants were enrolled by age into 18-55, 56-69 and 70-plus year subgroups, with approximately 160, 26 and 62 TCR-sequenced participants respectively. A total of 230 or so trial participants underwent TCR sequencing, of whom around 200 received two doses of AZD1222 and about 25 received two doses of the MenACWY control vaccine. Beyond this particular receptor, the publication reports: Vaccine-associated CD4 TCRs spanned the whole spike protein, with dominant responses in regions 160-218 and 743-854. Spike-specific TCR breadth and depth rose significantly after two AZD1222 doses compared with day 0 and with MenACWY recipients. Participants were mostly white British, with more females than males. The authors suggested clonal diversity may have been underestimated. Epitopes outside the regions mutated in the B.1.351 and B.1.1.7 variants were reportedly recognized by nearly half of the unique spike-specific TCRs. The 56-69-year group was small, and its depth increase did not reach significance, likely because of low power. No day 14 peak-response samples were available, so repertoires were characterized only after the peak T cell response. Conclusions about previously exposed vaccinees are limited because only six or seven AZD1222 recipients were SARS-CoV-2 seropositive at baseline.

The time point label for this specimen denotes: baseline before first vaccination. The vaccinee samples were drawn from two UK trials, COV001 and COV002, one of which was a single-blind randomized controlled phase 2/3 trial testing AZD1222 (ChAdOx1 nCoV-19) in healthy adults. Trial participant PBMC samples were collected at day 0 and day 28 after the second dose for TCRbeta chain sequencing. Details on this clone: The clone's antigen remains unknown. No clone much larger than this one lies a single base away; base qualities are absent.

The CDR3 regions of human TCRbeta chains were analyzed by immunosequencing. Processing in the source paper ran as follows. TCRs in the repertoires were compared against a reference library of SARS-CoV-2-specific TCRs that had been generated with the MIRA antigen-specificity platform. Breadth meant the fraction of unique TCRs that were SARS-CoV-2-associated, whereas depth meant the fraction of total T cells that were SARS-CoV-2-associated. Each spike-specific TCR was assigned to its reactive spike region and to a CD4 or CD8 class using the MIRA data. Log10-transformed breadth and depth values were compared by one-way ANOVA with Sidak's multiple comparisons tests. Entries here come from immuneACCESS through TCRdb and include only in-frame sequences with V and J called. Some clones fail to appear in such tables; in the studies checked, an unresolved V gene covers under half of the shortfall, and the cause of the remainder is unknown. V and J calls and clone size are those listed in that table; D and trimming were worked out from the DNA. This sample has 120,000 to 150,000 clones in its table, and around 92% of those were observed once. The ten biggest clones cover 2.5% to 3% of the sample.

The specimen comprised peripheral blood, sampled on day 0 of AZD1222 vaccination. This sequence was found in an adult in good health.

This receptor carries the CDR3 CASSLATGADEKLFF. The sequenced DNA: TGTGCCAGCAGCTTAGCTACAGGGGCTGATGAAAAACTGTTTTTT. Rearrangement joined TRBV7-2 to TRBJ1-4, with 7 bases aligning to TRBD1. CDR1 SGHTA and CDR2 FQGNSA were looked up in the germline V gene. The CDR3 sequence holds 15 residues, the cysteine and phenylalanine included. Kept here is only the CDR3 DNA, which spans 45 bases and is read in frame from base 1. At the junction V is shortened by 0 bases and J by 6 bases; bases outside the gene matches: 4.